The rows below give T cell receptor beta chains drawn from one sample of a study of cytomegalovirus exposure and HLA in healthy donors. Clones were read by immunoSEQ multiplex PCR, and TCRdb kept only the in-frame ones, dropping some. Of roughly 200,000 clones listed, roughly 73% are singletons. Material: PBMCs. Every receptor here comes from a woman aged 25 to 45 in good health and CMV-seropositive. Both conserved end residues are part of each CDR3. D genes are given only for firm matches. Only part of the rows carry a size: once, few, many, or a class if the clone is expanded.

TRBJ1-1	-	-	TRBV5-4	CASSSDRNTEASF	TGTGCCAGCAGCTCCGACAGGAACACTGAAGCTTCCTTT
TRBJ1-1	-	-	TRBV7-3	CASSLDRNTKAFF	TGTGCCAGCAGCTTAGACCGGAACACTAAAGCTTTCTTT
TRBJ2-5	TRBD1	-	TRBV5-4	CASSSPLTGLATQYF	TGTGCCAGCAGCTCACCGCTGACAGGGCTTGCGACCCAGTACTTC
TRBJ1-3	-	-	TRBV4-1	CASSQEGGTRGNTIYF	TGCGCCAGCAGCCAAGAGGGGGGAACTCGTGGAAACACCATATATTTT
TRBJ2-1	-	-	TRBV9	CASSVAMYNEQFF	TGTGCCAGCAGCGTAGCTATGTACAATGAGCAGTTCTTC
TRBJ1-5	TRBD1	few	TRBV6-1	CASSGTGTGDNQPQHF	TGTGCCAGCAGTGGTACCGGGACAGGGGACAATCAGCCCCAGCATTTT
TRBJ2-2	-	-	TRBV7-2	CASSLASLNTGELFF	TGTGCCAGCAGCTTAGCTTCTCTGAACACCGGGGAGCTGTTTTTT
TRBJ2-2	TRBD1	once	TRBV7-3	CASSRTGTTGELFF	TGTGCCAGCAGCAGGACAGGCACCACCGGGGAGCTGTTTTTT
TRBJ1-3	-	-	TRBV30	CAWSLAGIRGGNTIYF	TGTGCCTGGAGTTTAGCCGGCATCCGAGGAGGAAACACCATATATTTT
TRBJ1-4	-	many	TRBV6-1	CASSEMGGVWEKLFF	TGTGCCAGCAGTGAAATGGGGGGGGTGTGGGAAAAACTGTTTTTT
TRBJ1-6	-	-	TRBV7-5	CARRQKITGQSYDSPLHF	TGTGCCAGAAGGCAGAAGATTACGGGACAGAGTTATGATTCACCCCTCCACTTT
TRBJ2-7	TRBD2	-	TRBV13	CASSFGLAGTYEQYF	TGTGCCAGCAGCTTCGGACTAGCGGGAACCTACGAGCAGTACTTC
TRBJ1-3	-	-	TRBV2	CASMLGGSGNTIYF	TGTGCCAGCATGTTGGGGGGCTCTGGAAACACCATATATTTT
TRBJ1-2	-	-	TRBV11-2	CAGSFGADTNYGYTF	TGTGCCGGCAGCTTTGGGGCAGATACTAACTATGGCTACACCTTC
TRBJ1-2	-	-	TRBV28	CASSLGRGNYGYTF	TGTGCCAGCAGTTTAGGCAGGGGAAACTATGGCTACACCTTC
TRBJ1-2	-	-	TRBV4-1	CASSQAGTDYEGGYTF	TGCGCCAGCAGCCAAGCTGGGACGGACTATGAGGGAGGCTACACCTTC
TRBJ1-5	-	-	TRBV28	CASSLVSSNQPQHF	TGTGCCAGCAGTTTAGTGTCGAGCAATCAGCCCCAGCATTTT
TRBJ1-4	TRBD1	-	TRBV2	CASRGQGLANEKLFF	TGTGCCAGCAGGGGACAGGGATTAGCTAATGAAAAACTGTTTTTT
TRBJ1-2	TRBD1	-	TRBV5-1	CASSPRTGFKGGYTF	TGCGCCAGCAGCCCGAGGACAGGGTTTAAAGGTGGCTACACCTTC
TRBJ1-4	-	-	TRBV28	CASSSYYSSPFNEKLFF	TGTGCCAGCAGTTCGTATTACAGCAGCCCCTTTAATGAAAAACTGTTTTTT
TRBJ1-4	-	-	TRBV20-1	CSASPGEKLFF	TGCAGTGCTTCTCCGGGGGAAAAACTGTTTTTT
TRBJ1-2	TRBD1	-	TRBV28	CGLGTGYGYTF	TGTGGGTTAGGGACAGGTTATGGCTACACCTTC
TRBJ1-2	TRBD1	-	TRBV28	CASVPGTGHGYTF	TGTGCCAGCGTACCCGGGACAGGGCATGGCTACACCTTC
TRBJ2-2	-	once	TRBV7-3	CASSLGAQGELFF	TGTGCCAGCAGCTTAGGGGCACAAGGGGAGCTGTTTTTT
TRBJ2-7	-	-	TRBV6-5	CASRVTGRYEQYF	TGTGCCAGCAGAGTGACAGGTCGGTACGAGCAGTACTTC
TRBJ1-5	TRBD1	-	TRBV23-1	CTSSQPGTGGSQPQHF	TGCACCAGCAGTCAACCTGGGACAGGGGGGAGTCAGCCCCAGCATTTT
TRBJ2-1	-	-	TRBV10-3	CAISEGQYNEQFF	TGTGCCATCAGTGAGGGACAATACAATGAGCAGTTCTTC
TRBJ2-7	-	few	TRBV29-1	CSVGQNTYEQYF	TGCAGCGTTGGACAGAATACCTACGAGCAGTACTTC
TRBJ2-5	TRBD2	-	TRBV9	CASSVASVAGGRETQYF	TGTGCCAGCAGCGTAGCATCAGTAGCGGGGGGGCGAGAGACCCAGTACTTC
TRBJ2-1	TRBD2	-	TRBV6-6	CASSYGRGGPNEQFF	TGTGCCAGCAGTTATGGGCGGGGGGGCCCCAATGAGCAGTTCTTC
TRBJ2-5	-	-	TRBV6-1	CASSGGGVQETQYF	TGTGCCAGCAGTGGAGGAGGAGTTCAAGAGACCCAGTACTTC
TRBJ2-1	-	few	TRBV5-4	CASSPPTGRLGNEQFF	TGTGCCAGCAGCCCGCCGACAGGCAGGTTGGGGAATGAGCAGTTCTTC